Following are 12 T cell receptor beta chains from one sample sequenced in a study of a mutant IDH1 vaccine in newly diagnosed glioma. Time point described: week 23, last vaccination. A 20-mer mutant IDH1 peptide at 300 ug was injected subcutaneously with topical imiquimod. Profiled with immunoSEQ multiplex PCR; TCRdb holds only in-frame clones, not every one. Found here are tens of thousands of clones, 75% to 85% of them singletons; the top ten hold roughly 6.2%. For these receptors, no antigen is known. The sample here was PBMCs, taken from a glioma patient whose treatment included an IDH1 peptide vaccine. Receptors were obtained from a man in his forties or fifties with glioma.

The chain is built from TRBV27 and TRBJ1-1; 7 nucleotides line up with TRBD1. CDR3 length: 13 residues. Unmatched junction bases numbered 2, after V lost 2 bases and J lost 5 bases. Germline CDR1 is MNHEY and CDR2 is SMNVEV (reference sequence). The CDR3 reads CASSLLRGTEAFF. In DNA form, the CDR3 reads TGTGCCAGCAGTTTACTCAGGGGGACTGAAGCTTTCTTT.

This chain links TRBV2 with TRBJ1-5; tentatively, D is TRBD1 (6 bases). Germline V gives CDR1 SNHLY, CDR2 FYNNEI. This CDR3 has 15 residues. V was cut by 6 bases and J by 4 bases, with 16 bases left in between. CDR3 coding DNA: TGTGCCAGCAGGTCGGGGGCAGGGAGTAATCAGCCCCAGCATTTT. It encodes CASRSGAGSNQPQHF.

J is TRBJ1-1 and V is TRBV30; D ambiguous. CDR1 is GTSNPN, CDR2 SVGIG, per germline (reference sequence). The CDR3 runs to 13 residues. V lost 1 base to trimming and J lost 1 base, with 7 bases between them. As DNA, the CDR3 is TGTGCCTGGAGTGACCCGGGGAACACTGAAGCTTTCTTT. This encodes CAWSDPGNTEAFF.

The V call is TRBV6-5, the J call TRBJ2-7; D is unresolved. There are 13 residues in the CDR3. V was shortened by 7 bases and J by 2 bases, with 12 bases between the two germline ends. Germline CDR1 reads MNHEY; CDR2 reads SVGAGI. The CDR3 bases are TGTGCCAGCACTGGTTACAGCCCCTACGAGCAGTACTTC. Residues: CASTGYSPYEQYF.

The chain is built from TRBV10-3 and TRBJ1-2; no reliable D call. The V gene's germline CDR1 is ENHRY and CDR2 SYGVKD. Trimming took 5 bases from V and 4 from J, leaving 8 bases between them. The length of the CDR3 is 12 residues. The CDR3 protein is CAISPAAYGYTF. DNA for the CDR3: TGTGCCATCAGTCCGGCGGCCTATGGCTACACCTTC.

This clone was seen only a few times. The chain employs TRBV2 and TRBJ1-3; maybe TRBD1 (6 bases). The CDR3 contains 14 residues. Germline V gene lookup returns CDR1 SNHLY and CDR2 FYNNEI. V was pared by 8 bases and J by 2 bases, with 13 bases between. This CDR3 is CASLQGWAGNTIYF. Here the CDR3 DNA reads TGTGCCAGCCTACAGGGTTGGGCTGGAAACACCATATATTTT.

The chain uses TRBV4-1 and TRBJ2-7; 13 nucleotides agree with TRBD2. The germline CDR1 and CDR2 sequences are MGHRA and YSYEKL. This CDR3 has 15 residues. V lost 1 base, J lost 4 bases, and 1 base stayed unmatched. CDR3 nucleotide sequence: TGCGCCAGCAGCCAAGGACTAGCGGGGGGATACGAGCAGTACTTC. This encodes CASSQGLAGGYEQYF.

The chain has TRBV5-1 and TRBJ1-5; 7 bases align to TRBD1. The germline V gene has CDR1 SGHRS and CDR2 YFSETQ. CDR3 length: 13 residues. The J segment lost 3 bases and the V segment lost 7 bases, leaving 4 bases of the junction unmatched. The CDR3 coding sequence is TGCGCCAGCTCGGGACAGCCCAATCAGCCCCAGCATTTT. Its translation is CASSGQPNQPQHF.

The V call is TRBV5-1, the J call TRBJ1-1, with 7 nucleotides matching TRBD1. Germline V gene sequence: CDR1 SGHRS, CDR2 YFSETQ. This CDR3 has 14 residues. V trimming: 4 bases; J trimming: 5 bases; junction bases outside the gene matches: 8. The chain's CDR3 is CASSGGTGATEAFF. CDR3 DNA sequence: TGCGCCAGCAGCGGTGGTACAGGGGCTACTGAAGCTTTCTTT.

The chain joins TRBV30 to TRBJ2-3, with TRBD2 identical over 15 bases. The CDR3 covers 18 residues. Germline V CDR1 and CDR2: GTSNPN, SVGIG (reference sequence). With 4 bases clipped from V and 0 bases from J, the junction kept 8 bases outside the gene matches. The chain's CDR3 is CAWTRGGLAGGSTDTQYF. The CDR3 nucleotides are TGTGCCTGGACCCGAGGAGGACTAGCGGGGGGGAGCACAGATACGCAGTATTTT.

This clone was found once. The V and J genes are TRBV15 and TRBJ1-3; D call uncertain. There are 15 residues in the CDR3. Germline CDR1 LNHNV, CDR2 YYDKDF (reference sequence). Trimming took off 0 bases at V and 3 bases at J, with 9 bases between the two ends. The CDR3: CATSRDRRYGNTIYF. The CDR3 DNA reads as TGTGCCACCAGCAGAGATAGGCGGTATGGAAACACCATATATTTT.

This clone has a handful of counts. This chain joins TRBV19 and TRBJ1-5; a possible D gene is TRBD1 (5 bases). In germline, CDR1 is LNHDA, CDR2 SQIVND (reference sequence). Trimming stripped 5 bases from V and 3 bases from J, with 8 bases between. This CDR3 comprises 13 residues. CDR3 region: CASSPDNNQPQHF. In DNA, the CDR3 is TGTGCCAGTAGTCCGGACAACAATCAGCCCCAGCATTTT.